This T cell receptor (beta chain) was sequenced during a study of blood T cell repertoires in COVID-19. Background on the study: The origin of the acute and convalescent COVID-19 samples was the United States, Italy and Spain.

This clone has just a few counts. This CDR3 comprises 17 residues. The V gene end was trimmed by 0 bases and the J gene end by 7 bases; junction bases not matched to a gene: 11. Per germline, CDR1 SGHTA and CDR2 FQGNSA. In the source study's methods: Reference gene primer amplification gave nucleated cell count estimates. Data came from immunoSEQ multiplex PCR; TCRdb stores just in-frame clones and leaves some out. That table furnishes V, J and clone size, whereas the DNA furnished D and trimming. This table has some 370,000 clones, nearly 90% appearing once. This chain joins TRBV7-2 and TRBJ1-3; 8 nucleotides agree with TRBD1. This TCR was sampled from a man between 18 and 29 years old with active or convalescent COVID-19. Material: peripheral blood. The CDR3 nucleotides are TGTGCCAGCAGCTTAGCGCGGACAGGGTCTTTTAGGAACACCATATATTTT. It is translated as CASSLARTGSFRNTIYF.